This TCR beta chain was recorded in a study of CD8+ T cells in alopecia areata. Sequencing used cDNA as its template, made by extracting RNA and reverse transcribing it. This table comes from immunoSEQ multiplex PCR, and its TCRdb copy is limited to in-frame clones, with some not included. The data show under 70,000 clones, 96% seen once. CDR1 SGDLS and CDR2 YYNGEE come from the germline V gene. The V segment lost 0 bases and the J segment 2 bases; nucleotides outside the gene matches: 4. The CDR3 runs to 16 residues. This receptor was obtained from a human donor with alopecia areata. Sequences were derived from CD8+ T cells sorted from blood, sampled at week 0. The chain has TRBV9 and TRBJ2-1; 8 nucleotides align to TRBD2. CDR3 loop: CASSVASGGAYNEQFF. CDR3 sequence (DNA): TGTGCCAGCAGCGTAGCCAGCGGGGGAGCCTACAATGAGCAGTTCTTC.